This TCR beta chain appears in the sequencing data of a study of blood T cell repertoires in COVID-19. Background on the study: There were acute and convalescent COVID-19 samples, and they came from the United States, Italy and Spain. PBMCs, B-cell-depleted T cells, or T cells were the source of the cDNA or gDNA that made up the material.

Per the germline V gene, CDR1 is SGHDT and CDR2 is YYEEEE. The V and J ends lost 4 bases and 6 bases, in that order; junction bases with no gene match: 18. The CDR3 extends over 18 amino acids. This clone was counted once. Recruits, aged roughly 18 to 90 years, lived in about two dozen US areas. Participants' reported clinical history set cohort assignment. Repertoires were generated with immunoSEQ multiplex PCR, while TCRdb's copy carries only in-frame clones and drops some. The top ten hold approximately 5.4% of the sample, which has about 300,000 clones, 70% to 90% seen once. The chain is built from TRBV5-6 and TRBJ2-5; 10 positions agree with TRBD2. The TCR was taken from a woman in her twenties or thirties who had recovered from COVID-19. Source material: PBMCs or T cells enriched from blood (not recorded which). The CDR3 DNA follows: TGTGCCAGCAGCCCTGGGGCGAGCGGGGGGGCAGGCGGGAAGACCCAGTACTTC. Translation gives CASSPGASGGAGGKTQYF.